The entry below describes one T cell receptor beta chain. Its recognized antigen is unknown. No base qualities exist here, and no much larger clone lies one base off it. This entry comes from a study of T cells and Merkel cell carcinoma outcomes (TCRdb year 2020). Turning to the overall study: The study examined the tumor T-cell repertoire together with T-cell density as predictors of clinical outcome in patients with Merkel cell carcinoma. General findings and caveats noted by the study authors: The combination of T-cell repertoire features and T-cell density was reported to predict clinical outcomes in patients with Merkel cell carcinoma.

V gives up 7 bases and J gives up 4 bases, and the segment between their germline ends measures 10 bases. From cysteine to phenylalanine, the CDR3 is 13 amino acids long. Here the CDR3 DNA is all that survives: 39 bases in frame from base 1. CDR1 MDHEN and CDR2 SYDVKM were looked up in the germline V gene. Libraries were prepared through the immunoSEQ multiplex PCR assay. TCRdb holds this immuneACCESS table with in-frame rearrangements only. Some clones are missing; in checked studies, unresolved V genes explain under half, and the rest has no known cause. For this sample there are about 2,000 clones; more than 85% appear just once. The ten most abundant clones make up more than 1.3% of the sample. The samples were taken from patients with Merkel cell carcinoma.

The rearrangement joined TRBV28 to TRBJ2-2; the best D guess is TRBD1, with 5 bases matching. Sequencing was done on a sample of tumor tissue from Merkel cell carcinoma. The clonotype was recovered from a human donor with Merkel cell carcinoma. The DNA sequence is TGTGCCAGCAACGGTAGGGGCACCGGGGAGCTGTTTTTT. Its protein reads: CASNGRGTGELFF.